One sample yielded the 14 T cell receptor beta chains listed below, sequenced in a study of shared clonotypes between healthy human individuals (dated by TCRdb to about 2020). CD8 naive samples consisted of CD45RO-negative cells that were positively selected for CCR7, yielding a CD45RA+CCR7+ population without TemRA cells. Library creation used the immunoSEQ multiplex PCR assay. TCRdb retrieved this table from immuneACCESS and kept in-frame rearrangements only. Not all clones are present; in checked studies, unresolved V genes account for under half, and no reason is known for the remainder. The sample table shows approximately 650,000 clones, and around 95% are seen once. Together, the top ten hold 0.09% to 0.13% of the sample. Sample: naive CD8+ T cells sorted from blood. The cell subset or site label corresponds to: CD45RA+CCR7+. The receptors originated from a woman in her twenties or thirties in good health.

This clone has a single count. This chain links TRBV7-6 with TRBJ1-1; perhaps TRBD1 as D (5 bases). Germline CDR1 and CDR2: SGHVS and FNYEAQ. This CDR3 contains 13 residues. V lost 4 bases and J lost 4, with 10 bases in between. CDR3 bases: TGTGCCAGCAGCTCGGGGGTGAGCACTGAAGCTTTCTTT. Translation gives CASSSGVSTEAFF.

The gene calls are TRBV6-5 and TRBJ2-1, with D possibly being TRBD2 (5 bases). Germline assignment: CDR1 MNHEY and CDR2 SVGAGI. Trimming pared 6 bases from V and 3 bases from J, leaving 12 bases between. This CDR3 is built from 14 residues. The CDR3 DNA is TGTGCCAGCAGCCACCCCGGGAACTACAATGAGCAGTTCTTC. Its translation: CASSHPGNYNEQFF.

The J gene is TRBJ2-7, the V gene TRBV28; D possibly corresponds to TRBD2 (6 bases). V dropped 1 base and J dropped 0 bases, with 10 bases sitting between them. CDR3 size: 15 residues. Germline V gives CDR1 MDHEN, CDR2 SYDVKM. The CDR3 spells CASSLYDGSSYEQYF. The CDR3 nucleotides read TGTGCCAGCAGTTTATACGACGGGAGCTCCTACGAGCAGTACTTC.

This rearrangement joins TRBV7-3 to TRBJ2-3; 11 bases align to TRBD2. Germline V CDR1 and CDR2: SGHTA, FQGTGA. There are 16 residues in the CDR3. The junction had 11 bases not matched to a gene; V was cut back by 4 bases and J by 8 bases. CDR3 sequence reads: CASSYQGLAGSGTQYF. The CDR3, as DNA: TGTGCCAGCAGCTACCAAGGACTAGCGGGCTCCGGTACGCAGTATTTT.

The rearrangement uses TRBV5-4 and TRBJ1-1, with 9 nucleotides matching TRBD1. CDR1 and CDR2 from the germline V gene are SGHNT and YYREEE (reference sequence). Trimming cost V 3 bases and J 7 bases; bases outside gene matches: 19. This CDR3 spans 18 amino acids. CDR3 sequence: CASSSNPGGQGRVIEAFF. CDR3 DNA: TGTGCCAGCAGCTCAAACCCGGGGGGACAGGGAAGGGTCATTGAAGCTTTCTTT. The whole variable domain, filled in from reference TRBV5-4 and TRBJ1-1, reads ETGVTQSPTHLIKTRGQQVTLRCSSQSGHNTVSWYQQALGQGPQFIFQYYREEENGRGNFPPRFSGLQFPNYSSELNVNALELDDSALYLCASSSNPGGQGRVIEAFFGQGTRLTVV.

V gene TRBV29-1 combines with J gene TRBJ2-7, with D uncertain. V was cut by 1 base and J by 7 bases, with 11 bases left in between. The CDR3 has 12 amino acids. Germline V gives CDR1 SQVTM, CDR2 ANQGSEA. DNA for the CDR3: TGCAGCGTTGAAGGCGAGGAATGGGAGCAGTACTTC. Translated, it gives CSVEGEEWEQYF.

This clone was seen just once. This chain joins TRBV10-3 and TRBJ2-7, with D maybe TRBD1 (8 bases). The CDR3 has 16 residues. Per the germline V gene, CDR1 is ENHRY and CDR2 is SYGVKD. V lost 6 bases and J 5 bases, leaving 23 bases between the germline ends. The CDR3 DNA reads as TGTGCCATCAGCGAGGGGGGGGGACAGGATCCCCACGAGCAGTACTTC. It codes for CAISEGGGQDPHEQYF.

The chain is built from TRBV7-8 and TRBJ2-3; D remains ambiguous. CDR1 is SGHVS and CDR2 is FQNEAQ in the germline V gene. CDR3 length: 15 amino acids. V was shortened by 4 bases and J by 3 bases, with 14 bases between the two germline ends. The CDR3 reads CASSSPDRFTDTQYF. CDR3 sequence (DNA): TGTGCCAGCAGCTCCCCGGATAGATTTACAGATACGCAGTATTTT.

The V call is TRBV4-1, the J call TRBJ2-5; the D gene could be TRBD1 or TRBD2 (5 bases each). The end of the DNA fits TRBJ2-7 better, so the J call may be wrong. CDR3 length: 14 residues. Germline CDR1 is MGHRA and CDR2 is YSYEKL. The CDR3, as DNA: TGCGCCAGCAGCCACCCAGGAGAGGGGTACGAGCAGTACTTC. Amino acids: CASSHPGEGYEQYF.

This chain links TRBV25-1 with TRBJ1-1; D perhaps matches TRBD1 (5 bases). The CDR3 length is 12 residues. The germline V and J ends were trimmed by 4 bases and 4 bases, with 7 bases remaining between them. Germline V gene lookup returns CDR1 MGHDK and CDR2 SYGVNS. CDR3 DNA sequence: TGTGCCAGCAGTGCCGGGGCCACTGAAGCTTTCTTT. This gives the protein CASSAGATEAFF.

The chain couples TRBV7-8 to TRBJ2-1, with D uncertain. Germline loops: CDR1 SGHVS, CDR2 FQNEAQ. Trimming removed 3 bases at V and 0 bases at J, with 6 bases between. The length of the CDR3 is 14 residues. CDR3 nucleotide sequence: TGTGCCAGCAGCTTTGACTCCTCCTACAATGAGCAGTTCTTC. Encoded protein: CASSFDSSYNEQFF.

The chain carries TRBV7-9 and TRBJ2-7; tentative D call: TRBD2 (5 bases). This CDR3 region has 11 residues. The ends were cut back, 9 bases at V and 6 bases at J, with 12 bases in the middle. CDR1 and CDR2 from the germline V gene are SEHNR and FQNEAQ (reference sequence). CDR3 amino acids: CASRRGSEQYF. In DNA form, the CDR3 reads TGTGCCAGTCGACGGGGAAGCGAGCAGTACTTC.

The rearrangement links TRBV27 to TRBJ2-7; D is tentatively TRBD1 or TRBD2 (5 bases each). CDR3 length: 12 amino acids. V shed 3 bases and J shed 7 bases, with 10 bases lying between them. Germline V gene lookup returns CDR1 MNHEY and CDR2 SMNVEV (reference sequence). CDR3 nucleotides: TGTGCCAGCAGTTTTGGGGGTAAGGAGCAGTACTTC. This encodes CASSFGGKEQYF.

The chain carries TRBV29-1 and TRBJ2-7; possibly TRBD1 for D (5 bases). Trimming removed 6 bases at V and 4 bases at J, with 16 bases between. This CDR3 has 13 amino acids. The germline CDR1 and CDR2 sequences are SQVTM and ANQGSEA. The CDR3 reads CSVSRGLGYEQYF. As DNA, the CDR3 is TGCAGCGTCTCTAGGGGCCTTGGATACGAGCAGTACTTC.